The clone carrying this T cell receptor (beta chain) has only one observation. The RNA, 0.5 to 1 ug, was put through reverse transcription using random hexamers. It was immunoSEQ multiplex PCR that amplified TCR beta CDR3 across 54 Vbeta and 13 Jbeta. One entry per CDR3 protein results from TCRdb running MiXCR on the immunoSEQ multiplex PCR reads. The sample lists more than 200,000 distinct CDR3 sequences, 93% seen once, with 0.065% to 0.08% in the top ten. Germline CDR1 reads MGHDK; CDR2 reads SYGVNS. This CDR3 spans 16 amino acids. Trimming cost V 3 bases and J 4 bases; bases outside gene matches: 8. Each multiple sclerosis control was a treatment-naive patient with relapsing-remitting disease that was either stable or active. The sample is drawn from a study of CD8 T cells in Susac syndrome.

Specimen: CD4+ T cells from PBMCs. The sequence was collected from a human donor with multiple sclerosis. The chain employs TRBV25-1 and TRBJ1-4, with 7 bases identical to TRBD1. The CDR3: CASSDPGGFLNEKLFF. The DNA for the CDR3 is TGTGCCAGCAGTGACCCAGGGGGTTTCCTTAATGAAAAACTGTTTTTT.